This T cell receptor (beta chain) was sequenced during a study of T cell responses to AZD1222 COVID-19 vaccine. Study-level findings and limits: Just a handful of AZD1222 recipients were seropositive at baseline. A reported finding is that nearly half of spike-specific TCRs target unmutated variant regions. There were mostly white British donors and more females than males, and clonal diversity was possibly underestimated.

This clone was seen a single time. The antigen remains unidentified. Profiled with immunoSEQ multiplex PCR; TCRdb holds only in-frame clones, not every one. The sample holds 130,000 or so clones, about nine tenths seen once. CDR3 length equals 16 residues. V trimming: 0 bases; J trimming: 1 base; junction bases outside the gene matches: 4. The germline gives CDR1 SGHNT, CDR2 YYREEE (reference sequence). The sequencing used peripheral blood, collected 28 days after the second AZD1222 dose. The V call is TRBV5-4, the J call TRBJ1-1; TRBD1 matches at 9 bases. The sequence was obtained from an adult who received the AZD1222 COVID-19 vaccine. In DNA, the CDR3 is TGTGCCAGCAGCTTGGCGGGACAGGGTAGGAACACTGAAGCTTTCTTT. It translates to CASSLAGQGRNTEAFF.